This record looks at one T cell receptor (beta chain) sequence and its context. It has no known antigen specificity. One end of the junction fails to match germline, which may point to a read error. This specimen comes from a study of CD8 T cells in ankylosing spondylitis (dated by TCRdb to 2016 to 2017). With respect to the entire study: The study profiled T cell receptor beta repertoires in healthy donors and ankylosing spondylitis patients to find disease-linked TCR variants. The full study cohort was made up of about 24 ankylosing spondylitis patients and roughly 100 healthy donors. Peripheral blood samples were taken, and synovial fluid was additionally collected from ankylosing spondylitis patients.

TCRdb lists the instrument as Illumina HiSeq 2500. Quantitative 5'-RACE with molecular barcodes was used to prepare TCR beta libraries. Under the source paper's analysis protocol: Disease-linked TCR variants were identified with a new computational method built on a probabilistic model of VDJ rearrangement. The public reads were reprocessed in TCRdb via fastp at Q25 and MiXCR, keeping in-frame beta chains. Merged by CDR3 protein, the rows form single entries marked with the most common genes and DNA. TCRdb's processing, not the authors' own work, is the source of the V and J calls. The sample table lists 750,000 to 850,000 distinct CDR3 sequences, 12% of them with a count of one. Together, the top ten hold just over 0.5% of the sample. The CDR3 starts with the cysteine, ends with the phenylalanine, and has 14 residues. Of the read, only the CDR3 DNA is kept; its 42 bases are in frame from base 1. The germline V gene encodes CDR1 ENHRY and CDR2 SYGVKD.

Study-wide conclusions, independent of this receptor: The disease-linked clones had a CD8+ phenotype and were found at relatively low frequencies in peripheral blood. Some TCR beta motif variants had previously been reported in synovial fluid and blood of reactive arthritis patients, which suggested common disease-initiation mechanisms. Significant enrichment of the disease-linked clones was reported in matched synovial fluid samples from ankylosing spondylitis patients. Blood from ankylosing spondylitis patients appeared to be characterized by a TCR beta motif composed of about eight highly homologous amino acid variants.

The chain couples TRBV10-3 to TRBJ2-1, and TRBD2 may be the D gene, going by 6 matching bases. Specimen: blood, either unsorted or a sorted T cell fraction (not recorded which). This receptor was obtained from a male donor with ankylosing spondylitis. Here the CDR3 is given as CAVRERGAYNEQFF. The DNA sequence is TGTGCCGTCAGGGAGCGCGGGGCCTACAATGAGCAGTTCTTC.